This T cell receptor (beta chain) was retrieved from a study of T-cell reconstitution after alpha-beta-depleted transplantation in children. The CDR3 runs 17 residues. Germline assignment: CDR1 DFQATT and CDR2 SNEGSKA (reference sequence). With 5 bases removed from V and 5 bases from J, the gap between germline ends came to 25 bases. A library of TCRbeta sequences, prepared with unique molecular identifiers, was generated. TCRdb fed the PCR reads into MiXCR, producing one record per CDR3 protein. This table holds more than 100,000 distinct CDR3 sequences, under 30% found once. Sequences were derived from PBMCs, mostly from graft donor cells, sampled 180 days after TCRalphabeta/CD19-depleted stem cell transplant. This TCR came from a male patient between 2 and 10 years old who had a stem cell transplant for chronic granulomatous disease, so the T cells may come from the graft donor. The V gene is TRBV20-1, the J gene TRBJ2-1; D possibly matches TRBD1 or TRBD2 (6 bases each). This CDR3 is CSARSLGGIEAHNEQFF. The CDR3 nucleotides read TGCAGTGCTCGTAGCCTAGGGGGGATTGAGGCGCACAATGAGCAGTTCTTC.